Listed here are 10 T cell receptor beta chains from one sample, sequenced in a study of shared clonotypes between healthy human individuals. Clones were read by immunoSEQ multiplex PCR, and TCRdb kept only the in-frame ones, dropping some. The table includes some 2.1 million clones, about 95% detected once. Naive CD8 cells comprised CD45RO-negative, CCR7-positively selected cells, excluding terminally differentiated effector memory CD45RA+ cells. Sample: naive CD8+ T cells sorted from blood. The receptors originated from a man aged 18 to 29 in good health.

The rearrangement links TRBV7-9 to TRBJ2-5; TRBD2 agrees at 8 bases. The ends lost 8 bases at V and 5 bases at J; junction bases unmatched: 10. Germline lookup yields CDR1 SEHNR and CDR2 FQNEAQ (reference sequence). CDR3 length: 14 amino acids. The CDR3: CASPRREAQETQYF. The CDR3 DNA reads TGTGCCAGCCCCAGGCGGGAGGCTCAGGAGACCCAGTACTTC.

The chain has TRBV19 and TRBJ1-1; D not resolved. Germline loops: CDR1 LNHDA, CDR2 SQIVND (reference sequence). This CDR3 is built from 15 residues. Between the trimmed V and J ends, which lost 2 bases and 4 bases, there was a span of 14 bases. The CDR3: CASSISPGPGTEAFF. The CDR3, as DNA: TGTGCCAGTAGTATATCCCCAGGACCGGGCACTGAAGCTTTCTTT.

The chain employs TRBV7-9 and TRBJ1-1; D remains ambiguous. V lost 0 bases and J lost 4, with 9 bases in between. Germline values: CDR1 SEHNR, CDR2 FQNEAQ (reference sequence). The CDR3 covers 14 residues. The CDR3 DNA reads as TGTGCCAGCAGCTTAGCGTCCGGGCTCACTGAAGCTTTCTTT. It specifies CASSLASGLTEAFF.

The CDR3 region has the DNA TGTGCCAGCAGCACGAACTCCGGGACAGGGGACGAGACCCAGTACTTC. Protein: CASSTNSGTGDETQYF. This sequence joins TRBV9 and TRBJ2-5, with 10 positions matching TRBD1. The CDR3 is 16 amino acids. Germline CDR1 is SGDLS and CDR2 is YYNGEE. V shed 4 bases, J shed 5 bases, and the junction held 11 bases outside the gene matches.

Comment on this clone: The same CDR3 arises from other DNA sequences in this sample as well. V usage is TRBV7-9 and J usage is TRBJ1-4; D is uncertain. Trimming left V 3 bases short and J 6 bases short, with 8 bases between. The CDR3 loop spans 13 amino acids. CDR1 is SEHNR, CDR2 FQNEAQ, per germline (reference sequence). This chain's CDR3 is CASSLGADEKLFF. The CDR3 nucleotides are TGTGCCAGCAGCTTGGGCGCCGATGAAAAACTGTTTTTT.

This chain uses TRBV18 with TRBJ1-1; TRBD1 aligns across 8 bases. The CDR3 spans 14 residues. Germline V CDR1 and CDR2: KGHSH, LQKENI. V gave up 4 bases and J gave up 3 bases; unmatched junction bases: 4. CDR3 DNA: TGTGCCAGCTCACTGGACAGGGACTACACTGAAGCTTTCTTT. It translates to CASSLDRDYTEAFF.

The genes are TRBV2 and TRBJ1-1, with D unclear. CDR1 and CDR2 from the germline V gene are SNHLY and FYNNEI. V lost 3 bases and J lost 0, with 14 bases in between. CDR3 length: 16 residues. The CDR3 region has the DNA TGTGCCAGCAGTGAGCTTAGTTCACTCATGAACACTGAAGCTTTCTTT. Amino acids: CASSELSSLMNTEAFF.

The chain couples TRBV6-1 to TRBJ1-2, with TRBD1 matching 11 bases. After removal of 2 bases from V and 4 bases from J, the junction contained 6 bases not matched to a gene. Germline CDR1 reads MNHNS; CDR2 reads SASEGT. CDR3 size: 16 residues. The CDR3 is CASSELRGTGGYGYTF. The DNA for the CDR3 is TGTGCCAGCAGTGAACTTCGCGGGACAGGGGGCTATGGCTACACCTTC.

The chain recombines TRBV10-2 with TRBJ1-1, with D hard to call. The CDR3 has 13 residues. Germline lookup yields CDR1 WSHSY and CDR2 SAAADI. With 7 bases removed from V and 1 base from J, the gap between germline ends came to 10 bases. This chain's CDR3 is CASKAVQNTEAFF. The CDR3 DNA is TGCGCCAGCAAGGCAGTGCAGAACACTGAAGCTTTCTTT.

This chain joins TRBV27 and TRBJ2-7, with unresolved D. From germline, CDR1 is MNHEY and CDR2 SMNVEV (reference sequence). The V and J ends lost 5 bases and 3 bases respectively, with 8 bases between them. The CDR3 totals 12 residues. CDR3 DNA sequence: TGTGCCAGCAGTGACGGGTACTACGAGCAGTACTTC. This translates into CASSDGYYEQYF.